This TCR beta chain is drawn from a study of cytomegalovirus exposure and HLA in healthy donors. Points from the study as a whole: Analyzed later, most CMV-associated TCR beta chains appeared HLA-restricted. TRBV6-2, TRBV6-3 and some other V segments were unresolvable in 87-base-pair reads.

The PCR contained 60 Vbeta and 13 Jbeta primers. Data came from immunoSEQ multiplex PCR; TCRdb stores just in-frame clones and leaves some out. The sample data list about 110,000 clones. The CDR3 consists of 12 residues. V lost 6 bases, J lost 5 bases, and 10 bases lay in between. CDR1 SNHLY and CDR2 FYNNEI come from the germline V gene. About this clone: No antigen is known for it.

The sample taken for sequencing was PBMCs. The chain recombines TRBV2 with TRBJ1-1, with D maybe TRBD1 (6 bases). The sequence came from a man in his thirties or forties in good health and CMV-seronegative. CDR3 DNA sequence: TGTGCCAGCAGCACGGACAGTACTGAAGCTTTCTTT. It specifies CASSTDSTEAFF.